This T cell receptor (beta chain) was identified in a study of tumor-infiltrating lymphocytes in primary liver carcinoma. Study-wide findings and caveats: Significantly greater top-250-clone fractions characterized tumors relative to blood (p = 0.039).

Both blood RNA, taken from unsorted whole blood, and germline DNA were extracted. HBV chronically infected the treatment-naive patients. TCR beta cDNA was prepared out of around 460 ng total RNA by means of a constant-region primer. Libraries covering TCR beta were generated through three nested multiplex PCR rounds (using a slightly modified ARM-PCR). Use of TRBV1-TRBV30 forward primers with a C-beta reverse primer characterized the first two PCR rounds, which lasted about 10 cycles each. TCRdb used MiXCR to reprocess the multiplex PCR reads, holding one entry per CDR3 protein. The repertoire has about 330,000 distinct CDR3 sequences, about 65% of them found once; the top ten carry about 6.5%. Comment on this clonotype: Antigen: not known. The junction and the germline gene differ at one end; a read error may be behind it.

This CDR3 has 13 residues. Input material: peripheral blood. The chain uses TRBV12-3 or TRBV12-4 and TRBJ2-1; D gene uncertain. The clonotype was recovered from a man aged 35 to 55 with primary liver carcinoma and hepatitis B virus infection. The CDR3 region is CVSSRKKYNEQFF. CDR3 coding DNA: TGTGTCAGCAGTCGTAAAAAATACAATGAGCAGTTCTTC.